This T cell receptor beta chain was sequenced during a study of blood T cell repertoires in COVID-19. Study-wide context: The samples span acute and convalescent COVID-19 from the United States, Italy and Spain. The cDNA or gDNA used as material had been derived from T cells, B-cell-depleted T cells, or PBMCs.

Trimming left V 4 bases short and J 4 bases short, with 9 bases between. There are 13 residues in the CDR3. Germline V gives CDR1 SGHRS, CDR2 YFSETQ. In the source study's methods: It was from reference gene primer amplification that nucleated cell counts were estimated. Method: immunoSEQ multiplex PCR; TCRdb's copy keeps in-frame clones and lacks some. Clone size and the V and J calls come from that table; the DNA yielded D and trimming. The table includes some 140,000 clones, around 84% detected once. The chain couples TRBV5-1 to TRBJ2-1; D unclear. The sequencing sample was made of peripheral blood. The clonotype comes from a woman of 80 years or more with acute or convalescent COVID-19. The CDR3 DNA is TGCGCCAGCAGCGCAAACTGGTACAATGAGCAGTTCTTC. This translates into CASSANWYNEQFF.